These 10 T cell receptor beta chains were sequenced from one sample in a study of T-cell reconstitution after alpha-beta-depleted transplantation in children. As it was prepared, the TCRbeta library received unique molecular identifiers. TCRdb ran MiXCR on the PCR reads and lists one entry per CDR3 protein. The sample consists of around 600,000 distinct CDR3 sequences, under 12% of them appearing once. The sequencing here drew on PBMCs from the stem cell graft donor, taken from the stem cell graft. The origin of the receptors is a human donor who donated a stem cell graft to a child with acute myeloid leukemia.

This chain links TRBV20-1 with TRBJ2-1; 7 bases fit TRBD2. Unmatched junction bases numbered 2, after V lost 6 bases and J lost 0 bases. Germline V gene data show CDR1 as DFQATT and CDR2 as SNEGSKA (reference sequence). This CDR3 is built from 13 residues. The CDR3 sequence is CSAPGGSYNEQFF. In nucleotides, the CDR3 is TGCAGTGCCCCGGGGGGCTCCTACAATGAGCAGTTCTTC.

This clonotype was recorded many times. The CDR3 DNA is TGTGCCAGCAGTCGCCGGACTAGCGGGAGGGAAGAGACCCAGTACTTC. Protein: CASSRRTSGREETQYF. The chain recombines TRBV28 with TRBJ2-5, with TRBD2 matching over 15 bases. With 5 bases clipped from V and 3 bases from J, the junction kept 4 bases outside the gene matches. The V gene's germline CDR1 is MDHEN and CDR2 SYDVKM. This CDR3 has 16 residues. The variable domain in full, completed from reference TRBV28 and TRBJ2-5, reads DVKVTQSSRYLVKRTGEKVFLECVQDMDHENMFWYRQDPGLGLRLIYFSYDVKMKEKGDIPEGYSVSREKKERFSLILESASTNQTSMYLCASSRRTSGREETQYFGPGTRLLVL.

V is TRBV29-1 and J is TRBJ2-3; the D is unclear. This CDR3 spans 12 amino acids. Germline V CDR1 and CDR2: SQVTM, ANQGSEA. V was clipped by 6 bases and J by 5 bases, with 12 bases between them. As DNA, the CDR3 is TGCAGCGTCGAGAGGCACGGAGATACGCAGTATTTT. Its protein is CSVERHGDTQYF.

This clonotype was counted ten times or more. The chain has TRBV28 and TRBJ2-3; D is perhaps TRBD1 (6 bases). V was clipped by 6 bases and J by 0 bases, with 13 bases between them. Germline V gene sequence: CDR1 MDHEN, CDR2 SYDVKM. This CDR3 is built from 15 residues. CDR3 coding DNA: TGTGCCAGCAGCCTCCTGGGGGCCAGCACAGATACGCAGTATTTT. Protein: CASSLLGASTDTQYF. Complete variable domain (other parts from reference TRBV28 and TRBJ2-3): DVKVTQSSRYLVKRTGEKVFLECVQDMDHENMFWYRQDPGLGLRLIYFSYDVKMKEKGDIPEGYSVSREKKERFSLILESASTNQTSMYLCASSLLGASTDTQYFGPGTRLTVL.

The chain carries TRBV20-1 and TRBJ2-1, with D unclear. Germline V gene sequence: CDR1 DFQATT, CDR2 SNEGSKA (reference sequence). This CDR3 has 11 residues. V was trimmed by 0 bases and J by 12 bases, leaving 9 bases between them. The CDR3 DNA reads as TGCAGTGCTAGAGAGTCCGTTTCGCAGTTCTTC. Amino acid sequence: CSARESVSQFF.

V gene TRBV12-3 or TRBV12-4 combines with J gene TRBJ2-3; the match to TRBD1 covers 9 bases. The V segment lost 6 bases and the J segment 3 bases; nucleotides outside the gene matches: 7. This CDR3 contains 15 residues. The CDR3 loop reads CASRVGTGPTDTQYF. The CDR3 DNA reads as TGTGCCAGCAGGGTTGGGACAGGGCCAACAGATACGCAGTATTTT.

The chain carries TRBV20-1 and TRBJ1-1, with D perhaps TRBD1 (6 bases). V dropped 0 bases and J dropped 2 bases, with 13 bases sitting between them. Per germline, CDR1 DFQATT and CDR2 SNEGSKA (reference sequence). The CDR3 runs to 15 residues. CDR3 DNA sequence: TGCAGTGCTAGAGAGGGGGGCGCGGGAAACACTGAAGCTTTCTTT. It encodes CSAREGGAGNTEAFF.

A few counts support this clonotype. This chain uses TRBV6-2 or TRBV6-3 with TRBJ2-4; TRBD2 aligns across 8 bases. V dropped 5 bases and J dropped 6; count of bases not matched to a gene: 3. This CDR3 comprises 13 residues. CDR1 and CDR2 from the germline V gene are MNHEY and SVGEGT. The chain's CDR3 is CASSPAGVNIQYF. CDR3 coding DNA: TGTGCCAGCAGTCCAGCGGGAGTAAACATTCAGTACTTC.

This clonotype turned up a few times. The chain links TRBV7-2 to TRBJ2-2; D possibly corresponds to TRBD2 (6 bases). V gave up 2 bases and J gave up 2 bases, with 15 bases separating them. Per the germline V gene, CDR1 is SGHTA and CDR2 is FQGNSA. The CDR3 has 17 amino acids. CDR3 DNA sequence: TGTGCCAGCAGCTTACCGTCCGACGGGAGTAACACCGGGGAGCTGTTTTTT. Amino acid sequence: CASSLPSDGSNTGELFF. Filled out from reference TRBV7-2 and TRBJ2-2, the complete variable domain reads GAGVSQSPSNKVTEKGKDVELRCDPISGHTALYWYRQSLGQGLEFLIYFQGNSAPDKSGLPSDRFSAERTGGSVSTLTIQRTQQEDSAVYLCASSLPSDGSNTGELFFGEGSRLTVL.

The V gene is TRBV2, the J gene TRBJ2-2, with 7 bases identical to TRBD1. CDR3 length: 18 amino acids. V trimming: 5 bases; J trimming: 0 bases; junction bases outside the gene matches: 12. Germline V gene sequence: CDR1 SNHLY, CDR2 FYNNEI. CDR3 loop: CASSPGQVEFANTGELFF. The DNA of the CDR3 is TGTGCCAGCAGTCCCGGACAGGTCGAATTCGCGAACACCGGGGAGCTGTTTTTT. The full variable domain, with the rest looked up from reference TRBV2 and TRBJ2-2, is EPEVTQTPSHQVTQMGQEVILRCVPISNHLYFYWYRQILGQKVEFLVSFYNNEISEKSEIFDDQFSVERPDGSNFTLKIRSTKLEDSAMYFCASSPGQVEFANTGELFFGEGSRLTVL.